Below, 8 T cell receptor beta chains from the same sample are listed, as sequenced in a study of tumor-infiltrating lymphocytes in localized non-small cell lung cancer. The table came from immunoSEQ multiplex PCR; TCRdb's copy has only in-frame clones and leaves some out. The table has 13,000 or so clones, 68% seen once. The sequenced material came from uninvolved lung tissue not adjacent to the tumor. These receptors were collected from a human donor with non-small cell lung cancer.

The chain couples TRBV10-3 to TRBJ2-5; TRBD2 matches 12 bases. The ends lost 3 bases at V and 2 bases at J; junction bases unmatched: 4. The germline V gene has CDR1 ENHRY and CDR2 SYGVKD. This CDR3 contains 16 residues. CDR3 loop: CAISEGTSGLQETQYF. In nucleotides, the CDR3 is TGTGCCATCAGTGAAGGGACTAGCGGGCTGCAAGAGACCCAGTACTTC.

The genes are TRBV5-1 and TRBJ2-7; TRBD1 might be the D (6 bases). The CDR3 consists of 16 residues. CDR1 SGHRS and CDR2 YFSETQ come from the germline V gene. Trimming took 3 bases from V and 0 from J, leaving 16 bases between them. DNA for the CDR3: TGCGCCAGCAGCTCCCGGACAGCCTCGAGCTCCTACGAGCAGTACTTC. Translation gives CASSSRTASSSYEQYF.

The V and J genes are TRBV11-2 and TRBJ2-7, with a tentative D call TRBD1 (6 bases). Trimming left V 0 bases short and J 3 bases short, with 9 bases between. The CDR3 loop spans 14 amino acids. The germline gives CDR1 SGHAT, CDR2 FQNNGV. The CDR3 loop reads CASSLDQGYYEQYV. The CDR3 nucleotides are TGTGCCAGCAGCTTAGATCAGGGGTACTACGAGCAGTACGTC.

This chain uses TRBV2 with TRBJ1-2; unclear D gene. V was pared by 7 bases and J by 4 bases, with 10 bases between. This CDR3 contains 12 residues. CDR1 and CDR2 from the germline V gene are SNHLY and FYNNEI. Written as DNA, the CDR3 is TGTGCCAGCAAGAGAACCGGCTATGGCTACACCTTC. It encodes CASKRTGYGYTF.

The CDR3 DNA reads TGTGCCAGCAGTAAGACAGGGTCCTACGAGCAGTACTTC. As protein: CASSKTGSYEQYF. The V call is TRBV6-6, the J call TRBJ2-7; 7 bases are a match to TRBD1. Trimming at V came to 5 bases and at J to 1 base, leaving 2 bases not matched to a gene. The germline CDR1 and CDR2 sequences are MNHNY and SVGAGI (reference sequence). The CDR3 is 13 amino acids.

The chain couples TRBV7-2 to TRBJ2-2; D is unclear. The V and J ends lost 1 base and 1 base respectively, with 10 bases between them. Germline V CDR1 and CDR2: SGHTA, FQGNSA. The CDR3 spans 16 residues. For the CDR3, the DNA is TGTGCCAGCAGCTTAGTAGGTGTGCAGAACACCGGGGAGCTGTTTTTT. As protein: CASSLVGVQNTGELFF.

This chain links TRBV7-2 with TRBJ2-7; no firm D call. Trimming removed 8 bases from V and 6 bases from J, with 17 bases in between. Germline CDR1 reads SGHTA; CDR2 reads FQGNSA. The length of the CDR3 is 13 residues. The CDR3 loop is CASSWVAVGEQYF. CDR3 nucleotides: TGTGCCAGCTCGTGGGTGGCCGTGGGCGAGCAGTACTTC.

This clone was observed once. The CDR3 here is CASSPGKPDGYTF. In nucleotides, the CDR3 is TGTGCCAGCAGTCCCGGAAAACCAGATGGCTACACCTTC. This sequence joins TRBV2 and TRBJ1-2; no clear D. V was shortened by 5 bases and J by 6 bases, with 13 bases between the two germline ends. Germline CDR1 is SNHLY and CDR2 is FYNNEI. CDR3 size: 13 residues.